These 7 T cell receptor beta chains were sequenced from one sample in a study of PD-1 blockade in classical Hodgkin lymphoma. As for time point: cycle 4 day 1 (C4D1), after less than 7 weeks of nivolumab. Every one of the patients relapsed after autologous stem cell transplantation (brentuximab vedotin exposure was variable). Sequenced by immunoSEQ multiplex PCR; TCRdb stores in-frame clones only, minus some. The sample holds under 20,000 clones, approximately 80% seen once. Material: peripheral blood mononuclear cells (PBMCs), obtained before the fourth cycle of nivolumab. The receptors shown here come from a human donor with classical Hodgkin lymphoma.

The V gene is TRBV5-6, the J gene TRBJ2-1, with D perhaps TRBD1 (5 bases). Germline lookup yields CDR1 SGHDT and CDR2 YYEEEE. Trimming left V 0 bases short and J 3 bases short, with 10 bases between. This CDR3 spans 15 amino acids. CDR3 region: CASSLVGQGYNEQFF. In DNA, the CDR3 is TGTGCCAGCAGCTTGGTTGGGCAGGGCTACAATGAGCAGTTCTTC.

The chain couples TRBV27 to TRBJ1-5; the match to TRBD1 covers 7 bases. Germline loops: CDR1 MNHEY, CDR2 SMNVEV (reference sequence). The CDR3 runs 14 residues. Germline trimming cut 3 bases from V and 7 bases from J; bases unmatched to any gene: 6. CDR3 residues: CASSFLGGGQPQHF. The CDR3 nucleotides are TGTGCCAGCAGTTTTCTAGGGGGCGGCCAGCCCCAGCATTTT.

This chain links TRBV5-5 with TRBJ1-5; 7 bases map to TRBD1. Germline CDR1 and CDR2: SGHKS and YYEKEE (reference sequence). This CDR3 has 17 residues. Trimming removed 0 bases from V and 2 bases from J; junction bases left unmatched: 8. In nucleotides, the CDR3 is TGTGCCAGCAGCTTGGGTGGACAGGTCGACGGCAATCAGCCCCAGCATTTT. It translates to CASSLGGQVDGNQPQHF.

The V gene is TRBV6-1, the J gene TRBJ2-5; perhaps D is TRBD1 or TRBD2 (5 bases each). The V end lost 8 bases, the J end lost 4 bases, and 14 bases lay between the germline ends. Looked up from germline, CDR1 is MNHNS and CDR2 is SASEGT. This CDR3 region has 13 residues. The CDR3 reads CASESSGTETQYF. The CDR3 DNA reads TGTGCCAGCGAATCGTCCGGGACAGAGACCCAGTACTTC.

The rearrangement uses TRBV7-2 and TRBJ2-3; 10 bases agree with TRBD2. The CDR3 has 14 amino acids. V lost 7 bases, J lost 3 bases, and 4 bases stayed unmatched. CDR1 and CDR2 (germline): SGHTA, FQGNSA. CDR3 coding DNA: TGTGCCAGCACCCTAGCGGGAGCAACAGATACGCAGTATTTT. This translates into CASTLAGATDTQYF.

This chain links TRBV7-9 with TRBJ1-2; 10 bases align to TRBD1. Trimming cost V 8 bases and J 5 bases; bases outside gene matches: 11. CDR1 is SEHNR and CDR2 is FQNEAQ in the germline V gene (reference sequence). The CDR3 is 15 amino acids. The chain's CDR3 is CASSNDRGRVYGYTF. The CDR3 DNA reads as TGTGCCAGCTCGAACGACAGGGGGCGCGTTTATGGCTACACCTTC.

The CDR3 reads CASSQDPMGEHGYTF. CDR3 sequence (DNA): TGCGCCAGCAGCCAAGATCCGATGGGGGAACATGGCTACACCTTC. The chain joins TRBV4-1 to TRBJ1-2, with D tentatively TRBD1 (5 bases). The CDR3 consists of 15 residues. V was pared by 0 bases and J by 6 bases, with 14 bases between. CDR1 is MGHRA and CDR2 is YSYEKL in the germline V gene.